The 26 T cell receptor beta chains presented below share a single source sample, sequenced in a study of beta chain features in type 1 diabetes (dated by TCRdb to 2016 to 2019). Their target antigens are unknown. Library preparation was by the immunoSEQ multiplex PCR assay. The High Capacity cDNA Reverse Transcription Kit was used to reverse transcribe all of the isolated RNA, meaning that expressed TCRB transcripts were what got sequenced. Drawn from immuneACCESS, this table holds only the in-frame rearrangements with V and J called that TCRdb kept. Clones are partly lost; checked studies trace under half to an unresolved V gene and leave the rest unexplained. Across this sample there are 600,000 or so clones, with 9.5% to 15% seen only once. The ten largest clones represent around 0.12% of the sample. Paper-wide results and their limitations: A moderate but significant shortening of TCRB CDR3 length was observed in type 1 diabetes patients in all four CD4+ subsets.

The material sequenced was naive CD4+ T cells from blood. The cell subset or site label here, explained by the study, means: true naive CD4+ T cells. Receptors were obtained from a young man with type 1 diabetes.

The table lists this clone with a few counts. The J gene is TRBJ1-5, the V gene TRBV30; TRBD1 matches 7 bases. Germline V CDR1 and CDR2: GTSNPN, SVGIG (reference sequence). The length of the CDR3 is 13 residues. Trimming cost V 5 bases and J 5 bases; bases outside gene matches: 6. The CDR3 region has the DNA TGTGCCTGGTGCCAGGGGGATGATCAGCCCCAGCATTTT. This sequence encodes CAWCQGDDQPQHF.

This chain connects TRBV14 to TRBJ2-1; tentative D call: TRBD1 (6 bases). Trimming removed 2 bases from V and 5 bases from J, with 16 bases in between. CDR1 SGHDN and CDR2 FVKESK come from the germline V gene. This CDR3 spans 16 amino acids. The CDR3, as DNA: TGTGCCAGCAGCCAACGAGGGGGTCTGAGGAACAATGAGCAGTTCTTC. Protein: CASSQRGGLRNNEQFF.

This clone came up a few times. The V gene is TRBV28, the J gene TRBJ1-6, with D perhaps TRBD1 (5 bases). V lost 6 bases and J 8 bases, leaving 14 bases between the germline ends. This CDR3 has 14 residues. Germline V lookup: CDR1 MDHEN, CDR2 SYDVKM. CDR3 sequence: CASRVGGEHSPLHF. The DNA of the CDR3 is TGTGCCAGCAGGGTAGGAGGGGAGCATTCACCCCTCCACTTT.

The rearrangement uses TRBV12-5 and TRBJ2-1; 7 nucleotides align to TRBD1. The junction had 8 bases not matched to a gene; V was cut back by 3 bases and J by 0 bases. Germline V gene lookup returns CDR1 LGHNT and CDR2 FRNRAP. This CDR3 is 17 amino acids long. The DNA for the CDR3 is TGTGCTAGTGGTTTTACTACCGGGACAGCCTCCTACAATGAGCAGTTCTTC. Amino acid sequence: CASGFTTGTASYNEQFF.

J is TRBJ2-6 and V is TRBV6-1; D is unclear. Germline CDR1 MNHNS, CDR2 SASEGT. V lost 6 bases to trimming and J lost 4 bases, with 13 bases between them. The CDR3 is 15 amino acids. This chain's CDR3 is CASSGTGTGANVLTF. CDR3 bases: TGTGCCAGCAGCGGAACCGGCACCGGGGCCAACGTCCTGACTTTC.

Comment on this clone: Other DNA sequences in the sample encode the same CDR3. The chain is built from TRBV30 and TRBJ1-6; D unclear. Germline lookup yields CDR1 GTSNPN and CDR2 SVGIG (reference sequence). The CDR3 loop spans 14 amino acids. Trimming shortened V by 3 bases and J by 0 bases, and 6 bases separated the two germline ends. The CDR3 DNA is TGTGCCTGGAGCGAGGTCTCCTATAATTCACCCCTCCACTTT. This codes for CAWSEVSYNSPLHF.

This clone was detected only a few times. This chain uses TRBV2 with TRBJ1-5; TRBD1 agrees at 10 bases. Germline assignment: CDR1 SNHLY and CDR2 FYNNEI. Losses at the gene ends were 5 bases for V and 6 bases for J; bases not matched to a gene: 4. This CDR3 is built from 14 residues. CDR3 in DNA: TGTGCCAGCAGTCCGGGACAGGGGACTCAGCCCCAGCATTTT. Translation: CASSPGQGTQPQHF.

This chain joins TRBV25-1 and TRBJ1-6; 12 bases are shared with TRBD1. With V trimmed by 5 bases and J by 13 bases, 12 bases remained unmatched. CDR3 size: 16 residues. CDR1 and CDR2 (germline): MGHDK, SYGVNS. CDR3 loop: CASSRSGTGGEAPLHF. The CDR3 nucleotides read TGTGCCAGCAGTCGCTCCGGGACAGGGGGCGAAGCTCCCCTCCACTTT.

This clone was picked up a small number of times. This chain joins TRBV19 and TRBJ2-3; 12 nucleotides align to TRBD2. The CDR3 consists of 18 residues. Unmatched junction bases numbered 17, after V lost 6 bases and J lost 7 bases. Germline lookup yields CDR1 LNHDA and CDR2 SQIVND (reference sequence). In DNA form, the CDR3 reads TGTGCCAGTAGCCGCGACCCCTCACTAGCGGGGGGAGGTTATACGCAGTATTTT. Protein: CASSRDPSLAGGGYTQYF.

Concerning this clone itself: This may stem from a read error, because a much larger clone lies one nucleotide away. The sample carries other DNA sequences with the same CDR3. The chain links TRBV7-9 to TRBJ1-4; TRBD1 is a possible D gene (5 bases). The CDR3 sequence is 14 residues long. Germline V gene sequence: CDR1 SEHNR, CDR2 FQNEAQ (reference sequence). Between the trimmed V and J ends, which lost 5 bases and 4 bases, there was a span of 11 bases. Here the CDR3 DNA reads TGTGCCAGCAGCGAAGGGCAGGGTAATGAAAAACTGTTTTTT. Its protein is CASSEGQGNEKLFF.

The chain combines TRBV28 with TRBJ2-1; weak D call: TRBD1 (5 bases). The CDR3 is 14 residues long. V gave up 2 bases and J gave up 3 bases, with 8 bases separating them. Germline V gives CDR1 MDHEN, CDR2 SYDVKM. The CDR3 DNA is TGTGCCAGCAGTTTACCCAGGGACTACAATGAGCAGTTCTTC. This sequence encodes CASSLPRDYNEQFF.

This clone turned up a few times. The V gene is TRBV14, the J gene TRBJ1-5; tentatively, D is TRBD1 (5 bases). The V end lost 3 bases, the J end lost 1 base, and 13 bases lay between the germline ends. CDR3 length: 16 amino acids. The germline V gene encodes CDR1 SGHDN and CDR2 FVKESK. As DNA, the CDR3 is TGTGCCAGCAGCCATTCGGGGGGGGTGAGCAATCAGCCCCAGCATTTT. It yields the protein CASSHSGGVSNQPQHF.

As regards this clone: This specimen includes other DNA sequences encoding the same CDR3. CDR3 region: CSVAGPPADGYTF. The CDR3 coding sequence is TGCAGCGTTGCGGGGCCCCCAGCGGACGGCTACACCTTC. The chain links TRBV29-1 to TRBJ1-2, with D perhaps matching TRBD1 (5 bases). The germline V and J ends were trimmed by 4 bases and 8 bases, with 17 bases remaining between them. Germline V lookup: CDR1 SQVTM, CDR2 ANQGSEA. The CDR3 covers 13 residues. Combining the CDR3 with reference TRBV29-1 and TRBJ1-2 gives the whole variable domain SAVISQKPSRDICQRGTSLTIQCQVDSQVTMMFWYRQQPGQSLTLIATANQGSEATYESGFVIDKFPISRPNLTFSTLTVSNMSPEDSSIYLCSVAGPPADGYTFGSGTRLTVV.

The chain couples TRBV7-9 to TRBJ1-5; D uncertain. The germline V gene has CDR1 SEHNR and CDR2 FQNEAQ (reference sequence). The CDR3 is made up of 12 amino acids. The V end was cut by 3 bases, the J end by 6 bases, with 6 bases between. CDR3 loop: CASSFEGQPQHF. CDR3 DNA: TGTGCCAGCAGCTTTGAAGGTCAGCCCCAGCATTTT.

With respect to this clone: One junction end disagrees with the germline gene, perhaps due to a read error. The CDR3: CAWSHGTANKKLFF. CDR3 in DNA: TGTGCCTGGAGTCACGGGACGGCTAATAAAAAACTGTTTTTT. This chain links TRBV30 with TRBJ1-4; the D gene is possibly TRBD1 (5 bases). Germline CDR1 is GTSNPN and CDR2 is SVGIG (reference sequence). The CDR3 is 14 residues long. Drawing the rest from reference TRBV30 and TRBJ1-4, the complete variable domain is SQTIHQWPATLVQPVGSPLSLECTVEGTSNPNLYWYRQAAGRGLQLLFYSVGIGQISSEVPQNLSASRPQDRQFILSSKKLLLSDSGFYLCAWSHGTANKKLFFGSGTQLSVL.

The CDR3: CASSLGLENIQYF. Here the CDR3 DNA reads TGTGCCAGCAGCTTAGGGCTAGAAAACATTCAGTACTTC. This chain uses TRBV7-3 with TRBJ2-4, with unresolved D. Trimming stripped 2 bases from V and 5 bases from J, with 7 bases between. The CDR3 spans 13 residues. Germline CDR1 is SGHTA and CDR2 is FQGTGA.

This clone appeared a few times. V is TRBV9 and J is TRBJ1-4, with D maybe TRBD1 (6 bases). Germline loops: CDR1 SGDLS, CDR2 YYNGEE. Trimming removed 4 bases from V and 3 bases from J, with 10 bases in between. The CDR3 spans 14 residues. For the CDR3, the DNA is TGTGCCAGCAGCAGACGACAGGCTAATGAAAAACTGTTTTTT. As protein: CASSRRQANEKLFF.

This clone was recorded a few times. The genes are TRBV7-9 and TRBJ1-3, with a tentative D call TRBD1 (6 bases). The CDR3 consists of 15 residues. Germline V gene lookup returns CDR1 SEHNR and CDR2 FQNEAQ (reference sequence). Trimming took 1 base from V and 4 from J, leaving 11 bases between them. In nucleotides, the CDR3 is TGTGCCAGCAGCTTAGGCGGAACAGGGGGAAACACCATATATTTT. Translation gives CASSLGGTGGNTIYF.

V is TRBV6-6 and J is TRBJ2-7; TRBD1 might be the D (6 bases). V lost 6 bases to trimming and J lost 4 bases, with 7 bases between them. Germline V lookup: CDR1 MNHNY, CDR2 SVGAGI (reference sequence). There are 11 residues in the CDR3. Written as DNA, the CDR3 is TGTGCCAGCAGCGGACAGTACGAGCAGTACTTC. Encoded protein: CASSGQYEQYF.

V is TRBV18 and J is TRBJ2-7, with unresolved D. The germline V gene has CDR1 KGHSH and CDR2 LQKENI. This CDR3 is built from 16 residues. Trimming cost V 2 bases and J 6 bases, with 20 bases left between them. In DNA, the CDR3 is TGTGCCAGCTCACCAGAGCCCTCCGGCGGTTTAGGCGAGCAGTACTTC. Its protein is CASSPEPSGGLGEQYF.

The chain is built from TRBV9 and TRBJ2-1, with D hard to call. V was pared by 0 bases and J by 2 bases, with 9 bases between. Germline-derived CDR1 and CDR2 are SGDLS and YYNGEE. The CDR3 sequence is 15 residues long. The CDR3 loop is CASSVGQLAYNEQFF. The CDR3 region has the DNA TGTGCCAGCAGCGTAGGGCAGTTAGCCTACAATGAGCAGTTCTTC.

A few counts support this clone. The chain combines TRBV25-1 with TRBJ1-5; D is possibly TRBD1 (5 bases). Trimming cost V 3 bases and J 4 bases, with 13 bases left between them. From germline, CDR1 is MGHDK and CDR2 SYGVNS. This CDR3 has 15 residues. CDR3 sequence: CASSEGAGWNQPQHF. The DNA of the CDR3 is TGTGCCAGCAGTGAGGGCGCAGGGTGGAATCAGCCCCAGCATTTT. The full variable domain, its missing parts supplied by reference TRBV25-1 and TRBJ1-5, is EADIYQTPRYLVIGTGKKITLECSQTMGHDKMYWYQQDPGMELHLIHYSYGVNSTEKGDLSSESTVSRIRTEHFPLTLESARPSHTSQYLCASSEGAGWNQPQHFGDGTRLSIL.

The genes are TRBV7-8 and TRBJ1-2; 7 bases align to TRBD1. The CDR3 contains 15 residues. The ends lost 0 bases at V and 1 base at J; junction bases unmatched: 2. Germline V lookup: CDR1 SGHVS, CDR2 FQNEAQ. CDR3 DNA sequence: TGTGCCAGCAGCTTAGCGGGACAGCTTAACTATGGCTACACCTTC. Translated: CASSLAGQLNYGYTF.

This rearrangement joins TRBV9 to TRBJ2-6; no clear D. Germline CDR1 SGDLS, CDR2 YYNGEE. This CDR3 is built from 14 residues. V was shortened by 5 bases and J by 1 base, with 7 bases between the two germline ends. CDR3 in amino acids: CASSLPSGANVLTF. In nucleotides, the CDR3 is TGTGCCAGCAGTCTTCCTTCTGGGGCCAACGTCCTGACTTTC. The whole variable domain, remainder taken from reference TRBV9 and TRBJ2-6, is DSGVTQTPKHLITATGQRVTLRCSPRSGDLSVYWYQQSLDQGLQFLIQYYNGEERAKGNILERFSAQQFPDLHSELNLSSLELGDSALYFCASSLPSGANVLTFGAGSRLTVL.

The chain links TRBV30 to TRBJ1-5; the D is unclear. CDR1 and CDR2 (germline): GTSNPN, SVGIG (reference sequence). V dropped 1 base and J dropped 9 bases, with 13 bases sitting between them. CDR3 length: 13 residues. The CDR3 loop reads CAWSGTPRGPQHF. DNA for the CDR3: TGTGCCTGGAGTGGGACCCCTCGGGGGCCCCAGCATTTT.

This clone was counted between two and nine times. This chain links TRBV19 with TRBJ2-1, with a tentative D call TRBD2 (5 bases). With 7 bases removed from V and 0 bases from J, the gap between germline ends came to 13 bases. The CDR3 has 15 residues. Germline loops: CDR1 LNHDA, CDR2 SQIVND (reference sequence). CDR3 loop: CASNTPGSSYNEQFF. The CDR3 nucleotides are TGTGCCAGTAACACGCCGGGGAGCTCCTACAATGAGCAGTTCTTC.